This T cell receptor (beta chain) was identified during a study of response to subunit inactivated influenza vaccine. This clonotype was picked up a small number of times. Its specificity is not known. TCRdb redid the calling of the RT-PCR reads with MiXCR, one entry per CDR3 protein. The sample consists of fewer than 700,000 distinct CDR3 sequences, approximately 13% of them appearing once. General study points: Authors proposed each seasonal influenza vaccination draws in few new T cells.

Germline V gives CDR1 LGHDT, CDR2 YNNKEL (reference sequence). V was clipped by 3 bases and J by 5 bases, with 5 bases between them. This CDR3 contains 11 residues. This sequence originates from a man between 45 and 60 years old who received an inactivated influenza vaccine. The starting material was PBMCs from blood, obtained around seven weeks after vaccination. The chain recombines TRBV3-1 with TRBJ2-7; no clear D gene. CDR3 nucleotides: TGTGCCAGCAGCCAGAAAAACGAGCAGTACTTC. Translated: CASSQKNEQYF.